The clone carrying this TCR beta chain was found a few times. The data derive from a study of blood T cells in healthy people across ages. Primers used in a second PCR of about 6 to 11 cycles were a sample-barcoded 5' primer and a J-beta primer mix. The template-switch adaptor was a 5' adaptor with 12 random nucleotides. It tagged each cDNA molecule. TCRdb re-derived calls from the 5' RACE reads in MiXCR, one entry per CDR3 protein. Of 710,000 or so distinct CDR3 sequences in the sample, 20% to 25% were seen once. CDR1 is SQVTM and CDR2 is ANQGSEA in the germline V gene. The CDR3 consists of 11 residues. The V end lost 7 bases, the J end lost 0 bases, and 7 bases lay between the germline ends.

V is TRBV29-1 and J is TRBJ2-7, with D maybe TRBD1 (5 bases). The receptor was isolated from a man aged 65 to 79 in good health. The sample consisted of blood. CDR3 nucleotide sequence: TGCAGCGGACAGAGCTCCTACGAGCAGTACTTC. It encodes CSGQSSYEQYF.